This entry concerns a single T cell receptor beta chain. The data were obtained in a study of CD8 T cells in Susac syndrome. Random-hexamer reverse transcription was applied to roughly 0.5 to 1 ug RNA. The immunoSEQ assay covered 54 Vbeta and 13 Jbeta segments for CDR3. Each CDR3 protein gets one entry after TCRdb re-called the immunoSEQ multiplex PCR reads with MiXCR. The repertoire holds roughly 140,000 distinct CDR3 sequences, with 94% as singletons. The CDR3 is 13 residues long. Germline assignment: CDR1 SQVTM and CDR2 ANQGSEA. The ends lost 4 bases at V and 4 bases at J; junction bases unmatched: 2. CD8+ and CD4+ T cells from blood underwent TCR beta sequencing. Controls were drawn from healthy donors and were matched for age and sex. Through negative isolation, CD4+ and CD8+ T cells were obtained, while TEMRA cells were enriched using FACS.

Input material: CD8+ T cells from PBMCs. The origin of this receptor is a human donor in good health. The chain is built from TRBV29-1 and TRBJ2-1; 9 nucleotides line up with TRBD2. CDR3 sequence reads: CSVGLAGYNEQFF. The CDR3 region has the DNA TGCAGCGTTGGGCTAGCGGGATACAATGAGCAGTTCTTC.